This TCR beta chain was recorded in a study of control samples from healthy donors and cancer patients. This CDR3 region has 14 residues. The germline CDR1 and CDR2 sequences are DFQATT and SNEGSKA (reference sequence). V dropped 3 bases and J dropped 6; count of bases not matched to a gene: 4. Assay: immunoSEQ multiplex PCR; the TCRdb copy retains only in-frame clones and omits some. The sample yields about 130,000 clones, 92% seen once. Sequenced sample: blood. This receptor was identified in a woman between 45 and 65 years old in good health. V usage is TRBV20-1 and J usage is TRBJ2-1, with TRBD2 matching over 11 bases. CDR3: CSASKTSGVNEQFF. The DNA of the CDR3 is TGCAGTGCTAGTAAGACTAGCGGGGTCAATGAGCAGTTCTTC.